The rows below give T cell receptor beta chains drawn from one sample of a study of tumor-infiltrating lymphocytes in primary liver carcinoma. TCRdb reprocessed the multiplex PCR reads via MiXCR and lists one record per CDR3 protein. The sample carries some 320,000 distinct CDR3 sequences, 65% recorded once. The sequenced sample consisted of peripheral blood. These receptors all stem from a man in his forties or fifties with primary liver carcinoma and hepatitis B virus infection. Each CDR3 is given with its conserved first and last residue. The D gene is left open where the match is weak. For some rows the clone size is stated as once, few or many, or as a class when expanded; others skip it.

NA	TRBV6-1	TRBJ2-1	TRBD2	TGTGCCAGCAGAGACAGACCAGCGGGAGCCAGTGAGCAGTTCTTC	CASRDRPAGASEQFF
many	TRBV6-2/TRBV6-3	TRBJ2-3	NA	TGTGCCAGCACTTCTCTGGATACGCAGTATTTT	CASTSLDTQYF
NA	TRBV6-5	TRBJ2-7	NA	TGTGCCAGCAGTCGAGAATTCCGAGGGGCCTACGAGCAGTACTTC	CASSREFRGAYEQYF
NA	TRBV6-1	TRBJ2-7	TRBD2	TGTGCCAGCAGGAGCGGGGGCTCCTACGAGCAGTACTTC	CASRSGGSYEQYF
many	TRBV6-2/TRBV6-3	TRBJ2-2	NA	TGCGCCAGCGGGCCTAACACCGGGGAGCTGTTTTTT	CASGPNTGELFF
once	TRBV12-3/TRBV12-4	TRBJ2-3	TRBD2	TGTGCCATCAGTTTCGGGACTAGCTGGGAGGGTTTCACAGATACGCAGTATTTT	CAISFGTSWEGFTDTQYF
NA	TRBV7-9	TRBJ2-7	TRBD2	TGTGCCAGCAGCAATAGCGGGAGTCTCTACGAGCAGTACTTC	CASSNSGSLYEQYF
NA	TRBV14	TRBJ2-6	NA	TGTGCCAGCAGCCAACGGAGGGTCCATTCTGGGGCCAACGTCCTGACTTTC	CASSQRRVHSGANVLTF
NA	TRBV11-1	TRBJ2-7	NA	TGTGCCAGTAGCCCCGGGATTAGCGAAATCTACGAGCAGTACTTC	CASSPGISEIYEQYF
NA	TRBV5-1	TRBJ2-5	TRBD1	TGCTCCAGCAGCCAGGGACAGGCGCAGACCCAGTACTTC	CSSSQGQAQTQYF
NA	TRBV7-9	TRBJ1-1	NA	TGTGCCTGCCTGCTCGGACAGATGAACACTGAAGCTTTCTTT	CACLLGQMNTEAFF
many	TRBV6-5	TRBJ1-6	NA	TGTGCCAGCGGGGCGGACTCAAATTCACCCCTCCACTTT	CASGADSNSPLHF
NA	TRBV11-2	TRBJ2-1	TRBD2	TGTGCCAGCAGCTTAGTAACTAGCGGGAAGAATGAGCAGTTCTTC	CASSLVTSGKNEQFF
once	TRBV11-2	TRBJ1-1	NA	TGTGCCGGCAGCCTACAGTCACTCACTGAAGCTTTCTTT	CAGSLQSLTEAFF
few	TRBV11-2	TRBJ2-1	NA	TGTGCCAGCAGCTTGAGCCTAGACAATGAGCAGTTCTTC	CASSLSLDNEQFF
NA	TRBV19	TRBJ2-3	NA	TGTGTCAGTGGCTGGGCGCCGGCAGGCACAGATACGCAGTATTTT	CVSGWAPAGTDTQYF
many	TRBV4-2	TRBJ1-4	NA	TGTGCCAGCAGCCAAGGGCAGGGTTTAGGGCCCGGTGAAAAACTGTTTTTT	CASSQGQGLGPGEKLFF
NA	TRBV5-1	TRBJ2-7	NA	TGTGCCAGCTGCTTGCAGGGCCTGGACGAGCAGTACTTC	CASCLQGLDEQYF
many	TRBV5-4	TRBJ2-3	NA	TGTGCCAGCAGCTTGGATACAGATACGCAGTATTTT	CASSLDTDTQYF
many	TRBV6-5	TRBJ2-1	TRBD2	TGTGCCAGCAGTTCTGGCGGGAGGGTCCATGAGCAGTTCTTC	CASSSGGRVHEQFF
NA	TRBV5-1	TRBJ2-1	TRBD2	TGCGCCAGCACCCCGGGGGGTGGCTCCTACAATGAGCAGTTCTTC	CASTPGGGSYNEQFF
NA	TRBV10-3	TRBJ1-4	NA	TGTGCCATCAGTGAGGACAATAGGGAAAAACTGTTTTTT	CAISEDNREKLFF
NA	TRBV7-2	TRBJ2-4	NA	TGTGCCAGCAGCTTAGTATGGGAGGCCAAAAACATTCAGTACTTC	CASSLVWEAKNIQYF
many	TRBV4-3	TRBJ1-2	NA	TGCGCCAGCAGCCCCTTTACCCGGGCCGGGGACTATGGCTACACCTTC	CASSPFTRAGDYGYTF
many	TRBV4-1	TRBJ2-7	NA	TGCGCCAGCAGCCCGGACGGGGACTACGAGCAGTACTTC	CASSPDGDYEQYF
many	TRBV5-4	TRBJ1-1	NA	TGTGCCAGCAGCGTATTCCGGGCCCAGGACACTGAAGCTTTCTTT	CASSVFRAQDTEAFF
NA	TRBV12-3/TRBV12-4	TRBJ2-5	TRBD1	TGTGCCAGCACCCACGGCCAGGGGGCCCAGTACTTC	CASTHGQGAQYF
NA	TRBV4-1	TRBJ2-7	NA	TGCGCTAGCAGCCAAGAGACCACTGTTGACGAGCAGTACTTC	CASSQETTVDEQYF
NA	TRBV4-2	TRBJ2-3	NA	TGTACCAGCTGCCTAACCCGGACAGCGACAGATACGCAGTATTTT	CTSCLTRTATDTQYF
once	TRBV11-2	TRBJ2-5	NA	TGTGCCAGTAGCTCAATACAGGCCGAGACCCAGAACTTC	CASSSIQAETQNF
NA	TRBV5-6	TRBJ2-2	NA	TGTGCCAGCACCAAGGACATACTAAGGTCCGGGGAGCTGTTTTTT	CASTKDILRSGELFF
NA	TRBV6-5	TRBJ2-3	NA	TGTGTCAGCAGTATGCCCGGACTAGGGGGCACAGATACACAGTATTTT	CVSSMPGLGGTDTQYF
NA	TRBV5-4	TRBJ2-1	TRBD1	TGTGCCAGCAGCTTGGAAGCAGGGGGCCTTACCCTTTACAAAGAGCAGTTCTTC	CASSLEAGGLTLYKEQFF
many	TRBV6-2/TRBV6-3	TRBJ1-1	NA	TGTGCCAGCAATCCAGGCAACATGAACACTGAAGCTTTCTTT	CASNPGNMNTEAFF
NA	TRBV7-2	TRBJ2-6	NA	TGTGCCAGCAGCTTCGCTACCACTTCTGGGGCCAACGTCCTGACTTTC	CASSFATTSGANVLTF
many	TRBV29-1	TRBJ1-1	TRBD1	TGCAGCGTTTCTACAGGGGAGGCTGAAGCTTTCTTT	CSVSTGEAEAFF
NA	TRBV11-3	TRBJ2-2	TRBD1	TGTGCCAACAGCTTAGAAGCTGGGACAGGGCACACCGGGAAGCTGTTTTTT	CANSLEAGTGHTGKLFF
many	TRBV6-5	TRBJ2-7	TRBD1	TGTGCCAGCGGTCCACAGGGGGGTACCTACGAGCAGTACTTC	CASGPQGGTYEQYF